This TCR beta chain was sequenced in a study of blood T cell repertoires in COVID-19. Repertoires were generated with immunoSEQ multiplex PCR, while TCRdb's copy carries only in-frame clones and drops some. This sample yields around 100,000 clones, of which around 79% are seen a single time; 20% to 25% belongs to the top ten. Sequencing input: peripheral blood. This TCR came from a man between 65 and 80 years old with active or convalescent COVID-19.

This CDR3 reads CASSIGGSGQPQHF. The CDR3 bases are TGTGCCAGTAGTATCGGGGGGTCGGGACAGCCCCAGCATTTT. The chain uses TRBV19 and TRBJ1-5; D is perhaps TRBD1 (5 bases). CDR1 and CDR2 (germline): LNHDA, SQIVND (reference sequence). This CDR3 contains 14 residues. V dropped 3 bases and J dropped 7 bases, with 13 bases sitting between them.